One and the same sample provided the 8 T cell receptor beta chains below, sequenced in a study of Ad26.COV2.S vaccination and SARS-CoV-2 variants (dated by TCRdb to the early 2020s). Library prep was done by the immunoSEQ multiplex PCR assay. Imported from immuneACCESS, the table was reduced by TCRdb to in-frame sequences with V and J called. These copies leave out some clones; in studies compared against another copy, an unresolved V gene accounts for under half, and the cause of the remainder is not known. The sample contains hundreds of thousands of clones, 89% of them found a single time. Approximately 1.5% of the sample comes from the top ten. The meaning of the sample's treatment or condition label: roughly 18 received Ad26.COV2.S at low or high dose, single or two shots; several received placebo; per-sample allocation not given. For vaccine and placebo recipients, the sequenced repertoires came from samples collected on day 63 after the first injection.

Sequences were derived from peripheral blood, sampled in a trial of Ad26.COV2.S vaccine versus placebo. The receptors here all came from a person between 18 and 65 years old who received the Ad26.COV2.S COVID-19 vaccine or a placebo.

The V call is TRBV30, the J call TRBJ2-3; the D call may be TRBD1 or TRBD2 (5 bases each). This CDR3 is 14 amino acids long. V lost 3 bases and J 2 bases, leaving 12 bases between the germline ends. Germline-derived CDR1 and CDR2 are GTSNPN and SVGIG (reference sequence). The CDR3 nucleotides are TGTGCCTGGAGGACCGGGGCCCTCACAGATACGCAGTATTTT. Its protein product is CAWRTGALTDTQYF.

The CDR3: CASSATAGDYGYTF. CDR3 DNA: TGCGCCAGCAGCGCGACAGCCGGGGACTATGGCTACACCTTC. This sequence joins TRBV5-1 and TRBJ1-2; the D gene is possibly TRBD1 (5 bases). The CDR3 has 14 residues. Germline V CDR1 and CDR2: SGHRS, YFSETQ. Between the trimmed V and J ends, which lost 4 bases and 3 bases, there was a span of 13 bases. Complete variable domain (other parts from reference TRBV5-1 and TRBJ1-2): KAGVTQTPRYLIKTRGQQVTLSCSPISGHRSVSWYQQTPGQGLQFLFEYFSETQRNKGNFPGRFSGRQFSNSRSEMNVSTLELGDSALYLCASSATAGDYGYTFGSGTRLTVV.

This rearrangement joins TRBV6-5 to TRBJ1-4; D gene uncertain. Germline-derived CDR1 and CDR2 are MNHEY and SVGAGI. The V end was cut by 8 bases, the J end by 4 bases, with 11 bases between. The CDR3 is made up of 13 amino acids. This chain's CDR3 is CASGRDFNEKLFF. The DNA of the CDR3 is TGTGCCAGCGGACGGGATTTTAATGAAAAACTGTTTTTT.

The chain combines TRBV5-8 with TRBJ1-1, with a possible D match to TRBD1 (6 bases). The CDR3 loop spans 12 amino acids. V was cut by 4 bases and J by 9 bases, with 13 bases left in between. Per germline, CDR1 SGHTS and CDR2 YDEGEE. The CDR3 here is CASSPSGTKAFF. CDR3 sequence (DNA): TGTGCCAGCAGCCCCTCCGGGACAAAAGCTTTCTTT.

The rearrangement uses TRBV6-5 and TRBJ2-7, with D perhaps assigned TRBD1 or TRBD2 (5 bases each). The CDR3 spans 15 residues. V was trimmed by 2 bases and J by 4 bases, leaving 15 bases between them. Germline assignment: CDR1 MNHEY and CDR2 SVGAGI. The CDR3 reads CASSYRDGIAYEQYF. CDR3 nucleotide sequence: TGTGCCAGCAGTTACCGGGACGGGATAGCTTACGAGCAGTACTTC.

Concerning this clone itself: At the DNA level, this CDR3 is encoded by other sequences in the same sample as well. The chain has TRBV5-1 and TRBJ2-3; 8 bases match TRBD1. V gave up 0 bases and J gave up 3 bases; unmatched junction bases: 0. Germline V CDR1 and CDR2: SGHRS, YFSETQ. This CDR3 contains 14 residues. The CDR3 coding sequence is TGCGCCAGCAGCTTGGACAGGGGGACAGATACGCAGTATTTT. Protein product: CASSLDRGTDTQYF. Based on the CDR3 plus reference TRBV5-1 and TRBJ2-3, the full variable domain is KAGVTQTPRYLIKTRGQQVTLSCSPISGHRSVSWYQQTPGQGLQFLFEYFSETQRNKGNFPGRFSGRQFSNSRSEMNVSTLELGDSALYLCASSLDRGTDTQYFGPGTRLTVL.

The rearrangement uses TRBV24-1 and TRBJ1-5; TRBD1 is a possible D gene (6 bases). The CDR3 covers 16 residues. The V and J ends lost 1 base and 3 bases respectively, with 12 bases between them. The germline V gene has CDR1 KGHDR and CDR2 SFDVKD. The CDR3 loop is CATSDFRTAINQPQHF. As DNA, the CDR3 is TGTGCCACCAGTGATTTTAGGACAGCCATCAATCAGCCCCAGCATTTT.

The chain joins TRBV19 to TRBJ1-1, with 9 bases identical to TRBD1. Germline V lookup: CDR1 LNHDA, CDR2 SQIVND (reference sequence). The CDR3 has 14 residues. V was pared by 8 bases and J by 1 base, with 5 bases of the junction left unmatched. This CDR3 reads CASSVTGGNTEAFF. CDR3 coding DNA: TGTGCCAGTTCCGTGACAGGGGGGAACACTGAAGCTTTCTTT.